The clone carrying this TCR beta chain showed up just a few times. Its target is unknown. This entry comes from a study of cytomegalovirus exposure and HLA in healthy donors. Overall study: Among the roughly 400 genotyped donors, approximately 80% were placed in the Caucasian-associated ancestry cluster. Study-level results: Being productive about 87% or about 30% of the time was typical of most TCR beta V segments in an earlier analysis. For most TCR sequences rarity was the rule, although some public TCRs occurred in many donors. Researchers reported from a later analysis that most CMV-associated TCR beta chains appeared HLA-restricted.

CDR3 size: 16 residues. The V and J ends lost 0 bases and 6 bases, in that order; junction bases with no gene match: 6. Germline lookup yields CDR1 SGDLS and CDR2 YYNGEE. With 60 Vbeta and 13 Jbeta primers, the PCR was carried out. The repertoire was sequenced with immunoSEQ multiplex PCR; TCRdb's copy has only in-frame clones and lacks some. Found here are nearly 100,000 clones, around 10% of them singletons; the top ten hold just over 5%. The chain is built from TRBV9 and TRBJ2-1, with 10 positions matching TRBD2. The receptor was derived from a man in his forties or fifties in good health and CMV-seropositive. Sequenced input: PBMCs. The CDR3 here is CASSVDPSGRINEQFF. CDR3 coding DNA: TGTGCCAGCAGCGTAGATCCTAGCGGGAGAATCAATGAGCAGTTCTTC.